The clone carrying this T cell receptor beta chain was seen ten or more times. TCRdb used MiXCR to reprocess the RACE reads, holding one entry per CDR3 protein. This table holds about 90,000 distinct CDR3 sequences, about 10% found once. The time point here: patch test 1, 2 weeks after DPC sensitization. Treatment defined: therapeutic diphenylcyclopropenone sensitization with weekly scalp DPC. Total RNA was isolated from whole blood that had not been fractionated. The data stem from a study of human T cells and chemical hapten exposure. The clonotype originates from a middle-aged man with alopecia areata. Some clones in this sample may be carry-over from other donors' samples. The sequences come from whole blood, collected in connection with sensitization to the hapten diphenylcyclopropenone (DPC).

CDR3 sequence (DNA): TGTGCCAGCAGCTCAAGGGACAGGGGAAGGAACACTGAAGCTTTCTTT. Translated: CASSSRDRGRNTEAFF. The chain is built from TRBV7-9 and TRBJ1-1; 10 bases fit TRBD1. The germline V gene encodes CDR1 SEHNR and CDR2 FQNEAQ (reference sequence). V shed 4 bases, J shed 1 base, and the junction held 6 bases outside the gene matches. The CDR3 loop spans 16 amino acids. The whole variable domain, filled in from reference TRBV7-9 and TRBJ1-1, reads DTGVSQNPRHKITKRGQNVTFRCDPISEHNRLYWYRQTLGQGPEFLTYFQNEAQLEKSRLLSDRFSAERPKGSFSTLEIQRTEQGDSAMYLCASSSRDRGRNTEAFFGQGTRLTVV.